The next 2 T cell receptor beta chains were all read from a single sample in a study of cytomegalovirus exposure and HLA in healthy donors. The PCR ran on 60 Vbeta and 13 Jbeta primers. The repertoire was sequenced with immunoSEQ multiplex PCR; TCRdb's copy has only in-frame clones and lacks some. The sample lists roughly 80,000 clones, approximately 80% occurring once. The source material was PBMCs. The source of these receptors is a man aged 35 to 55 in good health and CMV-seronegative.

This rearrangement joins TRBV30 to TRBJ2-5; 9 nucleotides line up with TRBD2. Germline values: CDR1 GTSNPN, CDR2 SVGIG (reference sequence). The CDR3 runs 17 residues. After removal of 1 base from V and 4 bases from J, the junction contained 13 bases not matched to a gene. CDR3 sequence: CAWSAMRVAGGPETQYF. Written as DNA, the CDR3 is TGTGCCTGGAGTGCCATGAGGGTGGCGGGGGGGCCAGAGACCCAGTACTTC.

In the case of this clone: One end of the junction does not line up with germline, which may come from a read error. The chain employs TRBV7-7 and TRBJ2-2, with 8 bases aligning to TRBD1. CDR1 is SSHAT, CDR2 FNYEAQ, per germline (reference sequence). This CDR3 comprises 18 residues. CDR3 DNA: TGTGCTAGCAGCTTAGAGTACCTGCCAGGGGGCCGGACCGGGGAGCTGTTTTTT. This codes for CASSLEYLPGGRTGELFF.